This TCR beta chain was sequenced during a study of blood T cell repertoires in COVID-19. Turning to the study itself: The origin of the acute and convalescent COVID-19 samples was the United States, Italy and Spain. PBMCs, B-cell-depleted T cells, or T cells were the source of the cDNA or gDNA that made up the material.

V shed 0 bases and J 10 bases; nucleotides not matched to a gene: 12. The CDR3 extends over 15 amino acids. The germline V gene has CDR1 SGHDT and CDR2 YYEEEE. In the source study's methods: Amplification from reference gene primers served as the basis for estimated nucleated cell counts. Generated by immunoSEQ multiplex PCR, the TCRdb table keeps only in-frame clones and is missing some. The V and J calls and clone size are taken from that table; D and trimming were inferred from the DNA. The table shows about 220,000 clones, with roughly 87% occurring only once. Individuals aged about 18 to 90 years were recruited from fewer than 30 US areas. This clone was recorded only once.

Sequencing input: PBMCs or T cells enriched from blood (not recorded which). The receptor's source is a woman in her 30s with acute COVID-19. The rearrangement uses TRBV5-6 and TRBJ1-1; 7 bases are shared with TRBD1. CDR3 coding DNA: TGTGCCAGCAGCTTGGGGGACAGAAGGTCCGGGGGAGCTTTCTTT. Translated: CASSLGDRRSGGAFF.